The rows below give T cell receptor beta chains drawn from one sample of a study of graft-versus-host responses after intestinal transplantation. These TCRs are of unknown antigen specificity. The protocol was immunoSEQ multiplex PCR, while the TCRdb copy is restricted to in-frame clones and leaves out a portion. The sample holds fewer than 80,000 clones, 90% seen once. Specimen: unstimulated CD8+ T cells sorted from spleen or lymph node cells, collected before transplant. The source of these receptors is a human donor who was the organ donor for an intestinal transplant. CDR3s include the opening cysteine and the closing phenylalanine or tryptophan. A D gene is named only where the DNA matches it firmly. Some rows mark clone size as missing; the rest say once, few, many or name a class of expanded clone.

NA	TRBV5-1	TRBJ1-6	NA	CASSLWGSLSSYNSPLHF	TGCGCCAGCAGCTTGTGGGGCAGTCTGAGCTCCTATAATTCACCCCTCCACTTT
NA	TRBV11-2	TRBJ2-7	NA	CASSRNRDHTYEQYF	TGTGCCAGCAGCCGTAACAGGGACCACACGTACGAGCAGTACTTC
NA	TRBV19	TRBJ1-1	TRBD1	CASSEGALDYTEAFF	TGTGCCAGTTCCGAGGGGGCACTGGATTATACTGAAGCTTTCTTT
NA	TRBV5-4	TRBJ1-1	TRBD1	CASSLLGQGTEAFF	TGTGCCAGCAGCTTGCTCGGACAGGGCACTGAAGCTTTCTTT
NA	TRBV5-6	TRBJ1-1	NA	CASSYTGLNTEAFF	TGTGCCAGCAGCTACACAGGGCTGAACACTGAAGCTTTCTTT
NA	TRBV5-1	TRBJ2-1	NA	CASSLGGVEQFF	TGCGCCAGCAGCTTAGGGGGGGTTGAGCAGTTCTTC
once	TRBV4-1	TRBJ1-2	TRBD1	CASSLTTGNYGYTF	TGCGCCAGCAGCCTCACGACAGGGAACTATGGCTACACCTTC
NA	TRBV6-5	TRBJ1-1	NA	CASRAGLDTEAFF	TGTGCCAGCAGAGCAGGGTTGGACACTGAAGCTTTCTTT
NA	TRBV28	TRBJ1-2	NA	CASSSWQGLGVGYTF	TGTGCCAGCAGTTCATGGCAGGGGTTGGGAGTGGGCTACACCTTC
NA	TRBV30	TRBJ2-2	TRBD1	CAYQTGGVDTGELFF	TGTGCCTACCAAACAGGGGGCGTGGATACCGGGGAGCTGTTTTTT